The T cell receptor (beta chain) described here comes from a study of blood T cell repertoires in COVID-19. Study context: Whether acute or convalescent, the COVID-19 samples came from the United States, Italy and Spain. In each case, the material was cDNA or gDNA derived from T cells, B-cell-depleted T cells, or PBMCs.

Under the authors' procedure: Researchers report that nucleated cell counts were estimated from reference gene primer amplification. The protocol was immunoSEQ multiplex PCR, while the TCRdb copy is restricted to in-frame clones and leaves out a portion. The DNA gave D and trimming, while V, J and clone size come from that table. The sample consists of nearly 45,000 clones, about 85% of them appearing once. J lost 0 bases, V lost 7 bases, and 9 bases had no gene match. The germline gives CDR1 KGHDR, CDR2 SFDVKD. This CDR3 comprises 18 residues. The receptor's source is an elderly woman with acute or convalescent COVID-19. The sequencing sample was made of peripheral blood. The chain carries TRBV24-1 and TRBJ2-6, with TRBD1 identical over 9 bases. CDR3 sequence reads: CATSGQTGGVSGANVLTF. The CDR3 coding sequence is TGTGCCACCAGCGGCCAGACAGGGGGTGTCTCTGGGGCCAACGTCCTGACTTTC.